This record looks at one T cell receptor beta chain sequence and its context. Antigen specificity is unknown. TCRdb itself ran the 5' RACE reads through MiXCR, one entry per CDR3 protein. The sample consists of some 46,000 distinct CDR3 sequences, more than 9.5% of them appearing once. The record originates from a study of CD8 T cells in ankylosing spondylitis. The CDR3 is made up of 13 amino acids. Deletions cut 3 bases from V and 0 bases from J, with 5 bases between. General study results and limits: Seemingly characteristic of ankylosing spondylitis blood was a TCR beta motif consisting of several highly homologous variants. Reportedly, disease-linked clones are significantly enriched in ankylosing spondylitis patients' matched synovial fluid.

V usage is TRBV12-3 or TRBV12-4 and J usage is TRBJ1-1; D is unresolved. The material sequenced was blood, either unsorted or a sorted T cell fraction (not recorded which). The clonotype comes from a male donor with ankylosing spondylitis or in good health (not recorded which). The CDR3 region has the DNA TGTGCCAGCAGTTTGAATTTGAACACTGAAGCTTTCTTT. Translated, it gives CASSLNLNTEAFF.